This T cell receptor (beta chain) emerged from a study of monozygotic twins with inflammatory bowel disease. The template was total RNA from whole blood, with no T cell sorting. Germline CDR1 reads SGHRS; CDR2 reads YFSETQ. The length of the CDR3 is 14 residues. TCRdb derives one entry per CDR3 protein from the 5' RACE reads, leaving out DNA. Its table records about 380,000 distinct CDR3 sequences. The receptor was derived from a human donor with ulcerative colitis or Crohn's disease, or a healthy co-twin of an affected twin (not recorded which). Sequencing was done on a sample of blood. The genes are TRBV5-1 and TRBJ1-5. The CDR3 loop is CASSLIPGEQPQHF.